Only a few counts were recorded for the clone carrying this T cell receptor beta chain. Produced via immunoSEQ multiplex PCR; TCRdb's table is partial and in-frame only. The sample yields about 180,000 clones, about 81% seen once. This sample was taken from a study of blood T cell repertoires in COVID-19. The junction had 7 bases not matched to a gene; V was cut back by 2 bases and J by 4 bases. CDR3 length: 16 amino acids. Germline CDR1 and CDR2: SGHTA and FQGNSA. The V gene is TRBV7-2, the J gene TRBJ2-3; TRBD1 aligns across 9 bases. Sequencing used peripheral blood. This clonotype was sampled from a woman older than 75 with COVID-19, enrolled during active disease. CDR3 in amino acids: CASSLTDRGVADTQYF. DNA of the CDR3: TGTGCCAGCAGCTTAACCGACAGGGGGGTTGCAGATACGCAGTATTTT.